The clone carrying this T cell receptor beta chain has more than one count but fewer than ten. What it binds is unknown. The CDR3 is made up of 14 amino acids. The V gene lost 3 bases and the J gene lost 2 bases, with 8 bases spanning the gap. The germline CDR1 and CDR2 sequences are LNHDA and SQIVND (reference sequence). The data were taken from a study of T cell repertoires in cytomegalovirus infection. Findings and limits, study-wide: Public TCR beta family frequency separated CMV-and-HLA carriers, including in an independent cohort.

TCRdb analysed the reads with MiXCR anew, one entry per CDR3 protein. The sample shows under 300,000 distinct CDR3 sequences, approximately 15% of them seen only once. V is TRBV19 and J is TRBJ2-1, with D perhaps TRBD2 (6 bases). Source material: CD8+ T cells from PBMCs. The receptor was derived from a human donor in good health (CMV status not recorded). Some clones in this sample may be carry-over from other donors' samples. Here the CDR3 DNA reads TGTGCCAGTAGTATCTCGGGGGCCTACAATGAGCAGTTCTTC. Protein sequence: CASSISGAYNEQFF.